The 12 T cell receptor beta chains listed next were all sequenced from one sample in a study of blood T cell repertoires in COVID-19 (dated by TCRdb to the early 2020s). Receptor libraries were prepared by the immunoSEQ multiplex PCR assay. Held by TCRdb, this immuneACCESS table contains in-frame sequences only and omits some clones. Under half of the omission traces to an unresolved V gene where checked; the cause of the rest is unknown. In this sample the table shows about 140,000 clones, approximately 91% of which occur a single time. The ten largest clones take up roughly a tenth of the sample. Source material: peripheral blood. These receptors originate from a man aged 50 to 59 with active or convalescent COVID-19.

The chain links TRBV11-2 to TRBJ2-5; D not certain. CDR1 and CDR2 from the germline V gene are SGHAT and FQNNGV. The CDR3 contains 13 residues. V was shortened by 1 base and J by 5 bases, with 8 bases between the two germline ends. The CDR3 region is CASSLGLEETQYF. The DNA of the CDR3 is TGTGCCAGCAGCTTAGGCCTAGAGGAGACCCAGTACTTC. Using reference TRBV11-2 and TRBJ2-5 for the parts outside the CDR3, the full variable domain is EAGVAQSPRYKIIEKRQSVAFWCNPISGHATLYWYQQILGQGPKLLIQFQNNGVVDDSQLPKDRFSAERLKGVDSTLKIQPAKLEDSAVYLCASSLGLEETQYFGPGTRLLVL.

The chain has TRBV28 and TRBJ2-7; 9 nucleotides agree with TRBD2. V lost 6 bases, J lost 2 bases, and 5 bases stayed unmatched. This CDR3 comprises 14 residues. CDR1 is MDHEN and CDR2 is SYDVKM in the germline V gene. CDR3: CASSRAGGPYEQYF. The CDR3 DNA sequence: TGTGCCAGCAGCCGGGCGGGAGGGCCCTACGAGCAGTACTTC.

The V gene is TRBV6-5, the J gene TRBJ1-2, with TRBD1 identical over 9 bases. The CDR3 length is 15 residues. Germline loops: CDR1 MNHEY, CDR2 SVGAGI. Trimming cost V 7 bases and J 4 bases; bases outside gene matches: 10. As DNA, the CDR3 is TGTGCCAGCACCCCCTGGACAGGGGAGACCTATGGCTACACCTTC. Amino acid sequence: CASTPWTGETYGYTF.

The chain combines TRBV7-8 with TRBJ1-3; 7 bases match TRBD1. J lost 0 bases, V lost 5 bases, and 7 bases had no gene match. CDR1 and CDR2 from the germline V gene are SGHVS and FQNEAQ. This CDR3 is 16 amino acids long. The CDR3 is CASSKQGSLSGNTIYF. Written as DNA, the CDR3 is TGTGCCAGCAGCAAACAGGGGAGCCTCTCTGGAAACACCATATATTTT.

J is TRBJ2-5 and V is TRBV19; possible D gene TRBD1, 6 bases. The V end was cut by 5 bases, the J end by 5 bases, with 18 bases between. Germline V gene sequence: CDR1 LNHDA, CDR2 SQIVND (reference sequence). This CDR3 has 15 amino acids. Written as DNA, the CDR3 is TGTGCCAGTAGTTGGCTTGGGGATAGGGGGGAGACCCAGTACTTC. Translation gives CASSWLGDRGETQYF. Together with reference TRBV19 and TRBJ2-5, the CDR3 gives the full variable domain: DGGITQSPKYLFRKEGQNVTLSCEQNLNHDAMYWYRQDPGQGLRLIYYSQIVNDFQKGDIAEGYSVSREKKESFPLTVTSAQKNPTAFYLCASSWLGDRGETQYFGPGTRLLVL.

This clone was observed a handful of times. The rearrangement links TRBV9 to TRBJ1-3; D is possibly TRBD1 (5 bases). Germline CDR1 and CDR2: SGDLS and YYNGEE. V lost 2 bases to trimming and J lost 0 bases, with 9 bases between them. This CDR3 has 15 amino acids. CDR3 bases: TGTGCCAGCAGCGTCGACAGCCACTCTGGAAACACCATATATTTT. Amino acid sequence: CASSVDSHSGNTIYF.

The chain carries TRBV27 and TRBJ1-5; 7 nucleotides agree with TRBD1. Germline V CDR1 and CDR2: MNHEY, SMNVEV (reference sequence). The J segment lost 2 bases and the V segment lost 0 bases, leaving 1 base of the junction unmatched. This CDR3 region has 15 residues. CDR3 residues: CASSLSTGGNQPQHF. The CDR3 coding sequence is TGTGCCAGCAGTTTATCAACAGGGGGCAATCAGCCCCAGCATTTT.

The chain has TRBV10-2 and TRBJ1-2; the match to TRBD1 covers 11 bases. The CDR3 spans 13 residues. V trimming: 6 bases; J trimming: 5 bases; junction bases outside the gene matches: 2. Looked up from germline, CDR1 is WSHSY and CDR2 is SAAADI. The CDR3 loop is CASRGTGGYGYTF. The CDR3 DNA follows: TGCGCCAGCAGAGGGACAGGGGGTTATGGCTACACCTTC.

This clone was observed a single time. The chain links TRBV5-1 to TRBJ1-4; D is uncertain. Trimming removed 5 bases from V and 5 bases from J, with 10 bases in between. The CDR3 runs 13 residues. Germline assignment: CDR1 SGHRS and CDR2 YFSETQ. The DNA of the CDR3 is TGCGCCAGCAGGAGTCAAAGAAATGAAAAACTGTTTTTT. This sequence encodes CASRSQRNEKLFF.

The rearrangement joins TRBV4-2 to TRBJ2-3; TRBD2 aligns across 8 bases. Germline V CDR1 and CDR2: LGHNA, YNFKEQ. The CDR3 sequence is 15 residues long. Unmatched junction bases numbered 7, after V lost 4 bases and J lost 4 bases. CDR3: CASSRSGGGADTQYF. CDR3 in DNA: TGTGCCAGCAGCCGCTCGGGAGGGGGGGCAGATACGCAGTATTTT.

This CDR3 is CASSLAGTSGRVDTQYF. CDR3 sequence (DNA): TGTGCCAGCAGCTTAGCCGGGACTAGCGGGAGAGTAGATACGCAGTATTTT. This chain connects TRBV7-9 to TRBJ2-3; 14 positions agree with TRBD2. After removal of 0 bases from V and 5 bases from J, the junction contained 4 bases not matched to a gene. There are 17 residues in the CDR3. Looked up from germline, CDR1 is SEHNR and CDR2 is FQNEAQ (reference sequence).

J is TRBJ1-4 and V is TRBV18; D is unclear. CDR1 and CDR2 (germline): KGHSH, LQKENI. Between the trimmed V and J ends, which lost 2 bases and 7 bases, there was a span of 14 bases. This CDR3 contains 15 residues. Here the CDR3 reads CASSPFRGGIEKLFF. The CDR3, as DNA: TGTGCCAGCTCACCATTCCGGGGAGGAATTGAAAAACTGTTTTTT.